The 8 T cell receptor beta chains below all came from one sample that was sequenced in a study of identical twins. TCRdb passed the 5' RACE reads through MiXCR, listing each CDR3 protein once. There are a few hundred thousand distinct CDR3 sequences in the sample; over 12% occur only once, and roughly 0.43% lies in the top ten. In addition, the sample was reused for a study of yellow fever vaccine responses in identical twins.

Source material: CD4+ T cells sorted from blood. The receptors were sampled from a young woman in good health.

This chain links TRBV11-2 with TRBJ2-1; 9 bases map to TRBD2. Germline CDR1 reads SGHAT; CDR2 reads FQNNGV. The CDR3 loop spans 18 amino acids. The V gene end was trimmed by 0 bases and the J gene end by 3 bases; junction bases not matched to a gene: 9. Written as DNA, the CDR3 is TGTGCCAGCAGCTTAGAGGTGGGGCGGGGGGGCGTCTACAATGAGCAGTTCTTC. Translation: CASSLEVGRGGVYNEQFF.

Many counts were recorded for this clonotype. The chain recombines TRBV12-3 or TRBV12-4 with TRBJ1-4; TRBD1 agrees at 7 bases. The length of the CDR3 is 15 residues. V lost 6 bases, J lost 8 bases, and 12 bases stayed unmatched. CDR3 DNA: TGTGCCAGCAGGCACCGTCAGGGGGGGGAAGAAAAACTGTTTTTT. As protein: CASRHRQGGEEKLFF.

This clonotype was seen many times. V is TRBV12-3 or TRBV12-4 and J is TRBJ2-3, with 12 bases that match TRBD2. The CDR3 is made up of 16 amino acids. The V gene end was trimmed by 6 bases and the J gene end by 3 bases; junction bases not matched to a gene: 7. CDR3 sequence reads: CASSSRLAGVTDTQYF. The CDR3 nucleotides are TGTGCCAGCAGCTCCAGACTAGCGGGAGTTACAGATACGCAGTATTTT.

This clonotype has just a few counts. This chain links TRBV3-1 with TRBJ2-1; D gene unclear. CDR3 length: 14 residues. Germline CDR1 and CDR2: LGHDT and YNNKEL (reference sequence). The ends were cut back, 3 bases at V and 6 bases at J, with 12 bases in the middle. CDR3 bases: TGTGCCAGCAGCCACACAGACTGGGGCAATGAGCAGTTCTTC. This codes for CASSHTDWGNEQFF.

In DNA form, the CDR3 reads TGTGCCAGCAGCCAACACACCCAAGAGACCCAGTACTTC. It translates to CASSQHTQETQYF. V gene TRBV3-1 combines with J gene TRBJ2-5; D not resolved. Germline CDR1 LGHDT, CDR2 YNNKEL (reference sequence). V lost 2 bases and J lost 1, with 5 bases in between. The CDR3 runs to 13 residues.

This clonotype was detected once. This may stem from a read error, because a much larger clone lies one nucleotide away. The J gene is TRBJ2-1, the V gene TRBV7-2; 7 bases map to TRBD2. The CDR3 loop spans 15 amino acids. Germline-derived CDR1 and CDR2 are SGHTA and FQGNSA. In DNA, the CDR3 is TGTGCCGGCAGCTTCGGGGACTACACATCGAATGAGCAGTTCTTC. Translating gives CAGSFGDYTSNEQFF.

The V call is TRBV5-1, the J call TRBJ2-5, with 10 bases matching TRBD2. V lost 4 bases and J lost 3; bases outside the gene matches: 12. The length of the CDR3 is 17 residues. The V gene's germline CDR1 is SGHRS and CDR2 YFSETQ. CDR3 amino acids: CASSPRATSGGEETQYF. DNA of the CDR3: TGCGCCAGCAGCCCCCGGGCCACCAGCGGGGGGGAAGAGACCCAGTACTTC.

In its sample, this clonotype was seen a few times. The chain recombines TRBV29-1 with TRBJ2-7; D possibly corresponds to TRBD2 (6 bases). The CDR3 extends over 13 amino acids. CDR1 SQVTM and CDR2 ANQGSEA come from the germline V gene. V was trimmed by 5 bases and J by 2 bases, leaving 13 bases between them. The CDR3 spells CSVCYPGAYEQYF. In DNA form, the CDR3 reads TGCAGCGTTTGTTATCCGGGGGCCTACGAGCAGTACTTC.